The clone carrying this T cell receptor beta chain was found a few times. Antigen unknown. The sample comes from a study of T cell responses to AZD1222 COVID-19 vaccine. Study results and caveats: Clonal diversity was possibly underestimated, and the donors were mostly white British, with more females.

V was cut by 2 bases and J by 0 bases, with 13 bases left in between. The germline CDR1 and CDR2 sequences are SGHTA and FQGTGA. The CDR3 has 16 residues. The table came from immunoSEQ multiplex PCR; TCRdb's copy has only in-frame clones and leaves some out. The table has about 130,000 clones, 85% to 95% seen once. The chain joins TRBV7-3 to TRBJ1-1, with D possibly TRBD1 on 6 matching bases. The sequenced sample was peripheral blood, obtained 28 days after the second AZD1222 dose. The receptor comes from an adult who received the AZD1222 COVID-19 vaccine. The CDR3 spells CASSLGGRGMNTEAFF. CDR3 nucleotide sequence: TGTGCCAGCAGCTTAGGGGGCCGGGGGATGAACACTGAAGCTTTCTTT.